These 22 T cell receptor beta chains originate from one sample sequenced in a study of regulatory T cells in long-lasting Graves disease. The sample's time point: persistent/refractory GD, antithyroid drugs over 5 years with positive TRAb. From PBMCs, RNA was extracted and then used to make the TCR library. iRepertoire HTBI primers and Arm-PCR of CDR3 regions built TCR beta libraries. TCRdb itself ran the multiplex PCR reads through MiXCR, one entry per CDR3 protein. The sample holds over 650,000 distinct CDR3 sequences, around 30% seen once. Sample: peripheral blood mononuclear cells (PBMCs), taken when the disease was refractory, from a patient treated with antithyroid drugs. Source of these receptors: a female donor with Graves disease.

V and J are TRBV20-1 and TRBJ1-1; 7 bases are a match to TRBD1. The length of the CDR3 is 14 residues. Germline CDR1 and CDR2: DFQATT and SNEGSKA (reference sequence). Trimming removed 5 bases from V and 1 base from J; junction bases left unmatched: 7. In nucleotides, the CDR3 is TGCAGTGCTCGGGTCGGGACAGAGAACACTGAAGCTTTCTTT. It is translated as CSARVGTENTEAFF.

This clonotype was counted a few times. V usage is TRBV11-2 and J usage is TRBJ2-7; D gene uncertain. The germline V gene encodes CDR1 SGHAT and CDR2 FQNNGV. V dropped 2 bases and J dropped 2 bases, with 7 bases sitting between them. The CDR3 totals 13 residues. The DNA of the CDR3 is TGTGCCAGCAGCTTATTTGGGGCCTACGAGCAGTACTTC. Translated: CASSLFGAYEQYF.

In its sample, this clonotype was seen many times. This chain's CDR3 is CASSSPGGAKNTEAFF. CDR3 nucleotide sequence: TGTGCCAGCAGTTCCCCGGGGGGGGCGAAGAACACTGAAGCTTTCTTT. The J gene is TRBJ1-1, the V gene TRBV27, with TRBD1 as a possible D gene (6 bases). V shed 4 bases and J shed 1 base, with 16 bases lying between them. CDR3 length equals 16 residues. Germline lookup yields CDR1 MNHEY and CDR2 SMNVEV (reference sequence).

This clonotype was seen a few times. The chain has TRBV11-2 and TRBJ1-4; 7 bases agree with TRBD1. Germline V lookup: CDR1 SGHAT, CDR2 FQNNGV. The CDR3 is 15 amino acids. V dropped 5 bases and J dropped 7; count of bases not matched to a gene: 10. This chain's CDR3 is CASSRDRAVGEKLFF. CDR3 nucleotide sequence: TGTGCCAGCAGCAGAGACAGGGCAGTTGGTGAAAAACTGTTTTTT.

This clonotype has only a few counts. The CDR3 is CASSLSFSVGSYEQYF. The CDR3 nucleotides are TGTGCCAGCAGTTTATCGTTCTCCGTTGGCTCCTACGAGCAGTACTTC. This chain joins TRBV27 and TRBJ2-7, with D unresolved. The germline gives CDR1 MNHEY, CDR2 SMNVEV (reference sequence). The CDR3 is 16 amino acids. Trimming pared 0 bases from V and 0 bases from J, leaving 12 bases between.

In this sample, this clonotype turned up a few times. The CDR3 is CASSEGSSGDLYEQYF. CDR3 in DNA: TGTGCCAGCAGTGAAGGCAGTAGCGGGGACCTTTACGAGCAGTACTTC. The J gene is TRBJ2-7, the V gene TRBV6-1; 8 nucleotides agree with TRBD2. The length of the CDR3 is 16 residues. V shed 1 base and J 4 bases; nucleotides not matched to a gene: 9. Germline CDR1 and CDR2: MNHNS and SASEGT.

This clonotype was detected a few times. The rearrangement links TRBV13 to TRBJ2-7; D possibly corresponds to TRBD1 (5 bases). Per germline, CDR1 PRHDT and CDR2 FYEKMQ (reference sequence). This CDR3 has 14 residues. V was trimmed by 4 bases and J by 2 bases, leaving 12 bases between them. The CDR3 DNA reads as TGTGCCAGCAGCTCCAAGGACACTCCCTACGAGCAGTACTTC. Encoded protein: CASSSKDTPYEQYF.

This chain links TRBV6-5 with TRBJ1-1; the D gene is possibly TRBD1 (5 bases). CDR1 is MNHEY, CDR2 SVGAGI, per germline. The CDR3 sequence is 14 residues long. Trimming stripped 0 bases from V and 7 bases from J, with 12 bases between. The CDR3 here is CASSYSWTSIEAFF. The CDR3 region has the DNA TGTGCCAGCAGTTACTCGTGGACAAGCATTGAAGCTTTCTTT.

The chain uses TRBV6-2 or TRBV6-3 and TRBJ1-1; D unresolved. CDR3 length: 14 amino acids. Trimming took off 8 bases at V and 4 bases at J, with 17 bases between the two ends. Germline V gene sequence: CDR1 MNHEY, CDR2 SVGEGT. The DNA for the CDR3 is TGTGCCAGCCTCCATGGATTCGGGTCCACTGAAGCTTTCTTT. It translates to CASLHGFGSTEAFF.

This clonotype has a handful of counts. In nucleotides, the CDR3 is TGTGCCAGCAGTTTACCCCACGGGGGGGGGGAGGGTGAAAAACTGTTTTTT. Its translation is CASSLPHGGGEGEKLFF. The genes are TRBV27 and TRBJ1-4; TRBD1 is a possible D gene (5 bases). The CDR3 extends over 17 amino acids. Germline assignment: CDR1 MNHEY and CDR2 SMNVEV (reference sequence). The ends were cut back, 2 bases at V and 7 bases at J, with 20 bases in the middle.

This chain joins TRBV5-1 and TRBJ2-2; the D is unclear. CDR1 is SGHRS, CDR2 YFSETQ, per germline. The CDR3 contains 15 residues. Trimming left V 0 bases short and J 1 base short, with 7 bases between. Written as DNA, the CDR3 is TGCGCCAGCAGCTTGGCCGTAGGGAACACCGGGGAGCTGTTTTTT. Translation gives CASSLAVGNTGELFF.

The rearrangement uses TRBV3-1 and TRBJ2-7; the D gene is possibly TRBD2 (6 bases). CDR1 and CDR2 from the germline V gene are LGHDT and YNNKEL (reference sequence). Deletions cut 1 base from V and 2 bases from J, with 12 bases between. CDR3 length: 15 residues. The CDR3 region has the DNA TGTGCCAGCAGCCAAGTAGGACTACCTGCCTACGAGCAGTACTTC. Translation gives CASSQVGLPAYEQYF.

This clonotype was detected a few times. In nucleotides, the CDR3 is TGCAGCGTTGCTTCCGGACAGGGGAACACTGAAGCTTTCTTT. Translating gives CSVASGQGNTEAFF. This chain connects TRBV29-1 to TRBJ1-1; TRBD1 matches 8 bases. Unmatched junction bases numbered 5, after V lost 4 bases and J lost 1 base. The germline gives CDR1 SQVTM, CDR2 ANQGSEA. This CDR3 comprises 14 residues.

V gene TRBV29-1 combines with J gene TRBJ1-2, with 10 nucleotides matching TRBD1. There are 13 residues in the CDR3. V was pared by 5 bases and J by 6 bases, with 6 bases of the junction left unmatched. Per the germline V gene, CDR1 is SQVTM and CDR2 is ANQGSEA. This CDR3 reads CSVSPGTGDGYTF. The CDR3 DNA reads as TGCAGCGTTAGCCCCGGGACAGGGGATGGCTACACCTTC.

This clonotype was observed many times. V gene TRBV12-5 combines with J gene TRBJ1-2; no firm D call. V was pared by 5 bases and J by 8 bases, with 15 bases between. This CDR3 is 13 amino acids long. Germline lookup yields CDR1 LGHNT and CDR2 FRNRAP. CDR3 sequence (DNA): TGTGCTAGTGGTCTGTCCGGAGGAAGCGGCTACACCTTC. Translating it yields CASGLSGGSGYTF.

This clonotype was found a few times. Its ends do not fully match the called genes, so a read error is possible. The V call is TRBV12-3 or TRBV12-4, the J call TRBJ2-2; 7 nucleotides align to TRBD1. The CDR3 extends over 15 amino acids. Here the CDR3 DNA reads TGTGCCAGCAGACACGGGACAGCGAACACCGGGGAGTTGTTTTTT. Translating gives CASRHGTANTGELFF.

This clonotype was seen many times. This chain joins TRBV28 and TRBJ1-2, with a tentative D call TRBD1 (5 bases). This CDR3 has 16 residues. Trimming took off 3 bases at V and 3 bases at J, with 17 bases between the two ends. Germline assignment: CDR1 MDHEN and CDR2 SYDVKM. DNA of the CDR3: TGTGCCAGCAGTTTGGGCAGGGTAGAGCGGGACTATGGCTACACCTTC. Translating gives CASSLGRVERDYGYTF.

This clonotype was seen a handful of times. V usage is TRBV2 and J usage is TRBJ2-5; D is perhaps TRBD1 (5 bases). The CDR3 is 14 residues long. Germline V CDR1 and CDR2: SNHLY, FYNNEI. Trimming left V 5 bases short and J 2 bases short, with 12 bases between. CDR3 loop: CASSTDDRQETQYF. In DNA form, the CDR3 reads TGTGCCAGCAGTACAGACGACAGACAAGAGACCCAGTACTTC.

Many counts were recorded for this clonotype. CDR3 sequence (DNA): TGTGCCAGCAGGACAGAAAATTCACCCCTCCACTTT. It encodes CASRTENSPLHF. This chain links TRBV2 with TRBJ1-6, with D perhaps matching TRBD1 (5 bases). The CDR3 extends over 12 amino acids. V lost 6 bases to trimming and J lost 7 bases, with 7 bases between them. Germline-derived CDR1 and CDR2 are SNHLY and FYNNEI.

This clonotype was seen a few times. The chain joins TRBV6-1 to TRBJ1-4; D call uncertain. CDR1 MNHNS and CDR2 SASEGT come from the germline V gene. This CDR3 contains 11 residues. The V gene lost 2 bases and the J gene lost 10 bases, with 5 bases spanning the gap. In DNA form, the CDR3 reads TGTGCCAGCAGTGAAATCGGAAAACTGTTTTTT. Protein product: CASSEIGKLFF.

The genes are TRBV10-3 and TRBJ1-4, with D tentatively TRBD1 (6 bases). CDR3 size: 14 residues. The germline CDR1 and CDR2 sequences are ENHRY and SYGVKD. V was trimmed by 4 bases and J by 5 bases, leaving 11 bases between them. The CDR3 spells CAISGTAFNEKLFF. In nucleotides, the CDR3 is TGTGCCATCAGTGGGACAGCATTCAATGAAAAACTGTTTTTT.

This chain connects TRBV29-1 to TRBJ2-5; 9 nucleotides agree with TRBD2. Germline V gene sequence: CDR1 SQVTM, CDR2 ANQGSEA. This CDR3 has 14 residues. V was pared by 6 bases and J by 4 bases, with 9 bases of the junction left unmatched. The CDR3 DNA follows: TGCAGCGTCGCTATAGCGGGAGTAGGAGAGACCCAGTACTTC. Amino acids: CSVAIAGVGETQYF.